The 10 T cell receptor beta chains given below trace back to one sample, sequenced in a study of blood T cell repertoires in COVID-19. The table came from immunoSEQ multiplex PCR; TCRdb's copy has only in-frame clones and leaves some out. Seen here are about 80,000 clones, roughly four fifths observed once, and the top ten hold less than 11%. The specimen sequenced was peripheral blood. These receptors originate from a man aged 55 to 70 with acute or convalescent COVID-19.

The J gene is TRBJ2-7, the V gene TRBV3-1 (or the pseudogene TRBV3-2); 13 positions match TRBD2. Germline loops: CDR1 LGHDT, CDR2 YNNKEL (reference sequence). The J segment lost 3 bases and the V segment lost 3 bases, leaving 5 bases of the junction unmatched. This CDR3 has 16 residues. As DNA, the CDR3 is TGTGCCAGCAGCCACGGACTAGCGGGAGAACTCTACGAGCAGTACTTC. Amino acid sequence: CASSHGLAGELYEQYF.

V is TRBV10-3 and J is TRBJ2-2; 9 bases are a match to TRBD1. This CDR3 has 14 amino acids. Germline V gene sequence: CDR1 ENHRY, CDR2 SYGVKD. The trim removed 6 bases at V and 7 bases at J, leaving 6 bases unmatched. The CDR3 sequence is CAISPGQGNGELFF. In DNA form, the CDR3 reads TGTGCCATCAGCCCGGGACAGGGTAACGGGGAGCTGTTTTTT.

The chain is built from TRBV7-8 and TRBJ1-5, with a tentative D call TRBD1 (5 bases). In germline, CDR1 is SGHVS, CDR2 FQNEAQ. Trimming left V 2 bases short and J 7 bases short, with 9 bases between. The length of the CDR3 is 13 residues. CDR3 sequence reads: CASSLQGGQPQHF. DNA for the CDR3: TGTGCCAGCAGCTTACAGGGTGGGCAGCCCCAGCATTTT.

The chain's CDR3 is CASSEYPMTGDSGNTIYF. The DNA of the CDR3 is TGCGCCAGCAGTGAGTACCCGATGACCGGAGACTCTGGAAACACCATATATTTT. The V call is TRBV10-1, the J call TRBJ1-3; no definite D call. The V end lost 1 base, the J end lost 0 bases, and 16 bases lay between the germline ends. This CDR3 is built from 18 residues. Germline V gene lookup returns CDR1 WNHNN and CDR2 SYGVQD (reference sequence).

This CDR3 is CASSPPTTGEKTQYF. CDR3 DNA: TGTGCCAGCAGTCCGCCGACCACAGGGGAAAAGACCCAGTACTTC. V gene TRBV28 combines with J gene TRBJ2-5; 7 bases are shared with TRBD1. Unmatched junction bases numbered 12, after V lost 5 bases and J lost 6 bases. The germline V gene encodes CDR1 MDHEN and CDR2 SYDVKM. This CDR3 contains 15 residues.

A single count supports this clone. This specimen includes other DNA sequences encoding the same CDR3. J is TRBJ1-6 and V is TRBV28; possible D gene TRBD1, 6 bases. There are 15 residues in the CDR3. CDR1 and CDR2 from the germline V gene are MDHEN and SYDVKM. With 3 bases removed from V and 4 bases from J, the gap between germline ends came to 10 bases. This chain's CDR3 is CASSFGRGYNSPLHF. In DNA, the CDR3 is TGTGCCAGCAGTTTTGGGAGGGGGTATAATTCACCCCTCCACTTT.

J is TRBJ2-1 and V is TRBV7-2, with D unclear. The CDR3 consists of 11 residues. Trimming took 3 bases from V and 10 from J, leaving 7 bases between them. Germline V gene data show CDR1 as SGHTA and CDR2 as FQGNSA. The CDR3 reads CASSFSREQFF. The DNA of the CDR3 is TGTGCCAGCAGCTTTTCTCGGGAGCAGTTCTTC.

The DNA for the CDR3 is TGTGCCAGCAGCTTAGATAGGGACAGGGTCATGAGCGGGATAAGGGGGCAGTACTTC. Translation: CASSLDRDRVMSGIRGQYF. The chain combines TRBV7-8 with TRBJ2-7; 9 bases agree with TRBD1. CDR1 and CDR2 from the germline V gene are SGHVS and FQNEAQ. The CDR3 runs 19 residues. Losses at the gene ends were 1 base for V and 9 bases for J; bases not matched to a gene: 22.

The V and J genes are TRBV27 and TRBJ2-1, with 16 bases lining up with TRBD2. Germline V gene data show CDR1 as MNHEY and CDR2 as SMNVEV (reference sequence). Unmatched junction bases numbered 9, after V lost 7 bases and J lost 0 bases. The CDR3 is made up of 19 amino acids. CDR3 sequence: CASTLRGLAGGRSYNEQFF. The CDR3 DNA follows: TGTGCCAGCACTCTCCGGGGACTAGCGGGAGGGCGCTCCTACAATGAGCAGTTCTTC.

The chain joins TRBV6-5 to TRBJ2-5; D is perhaps TRBD2 (6 bases). Germline V gene sequence: CDR1 MNHEY, CDR2 SVGAGI. Trimming shortened V by 7 bases and J by 4 bases, and 10 bases separated the two germline ends. This CDR3 comprises 12 residues. The DNA of the CDR3 is TGTGCCAGCACCGGGAGTGGAGAGACCCAGTACTTC. Its protein product is CASTGSGETQYF.